Presented here are 15 T cell receptor beta chains from one specimen sequenced in a study of identical twins. TCRdb reprocessed the 5' RACE reads via MiXCR and lists one record per CDR3 protein. The sample consists of 200,000 to 300,000 distinct CDR3 sequences, under 12% of them appearing once. Source material: memory T cells sorted from blood. These receptors were collected from a man aged 50 or older in good health.

This clonotype was counted at least ten times. J is TRBJ2-1 and V is TRBV5-1; TRBD2 aligns across 11 bases. The CDR3 is made up of 16 amino acids. In germline, CDR1 is SGHRS, CDR2 YFSETQ. The V segment lost 5 bases and the J segment 4 bases; nucleotides outside the gene matches: 8. The CDR3 DNA sequence: TGCGCCAGCAGAGTGTACGGGACTAGCGGTTACAATGAGCAGTTCTTC. Translation gives CASRVYGTSGYNEQFF. The full variable domain, its missing parts supplied by reference TRBV5-1 and TRBJ2-1, is KAGVTQTPRYLIKTRGQQVTLSCSPISGHRSVSWYQQTPGQGLQFLFEYFSETQRNKGNFPGRFSGRQFSNSRSEMNVSTLELGDSALYLCASRVYGTSGYNEQFFGPGTRLTVL.

This chain links TRBV5-6 with TRBJ2-7; 9 bases agree with TRBD1. J lost 3 bases, V lost 5 bases, and 9 bases had no gene match. Germline values: CDR1 SGHDT, CDR2 YYEEEE. CDR3 length: 15 residues. Here the CDR3 DNA reads TGTGCCAGCAGTTCCACAGGGGGCGTCCGCTACGAGCAGTACTTC. Protein product: CASSSTGGVRYEQYF.

Ten or more counts support this clonotype. This chain connects TRBV7-9 to TRBJ2-7; D might be TRBD1 (5 bases). Trimming removed 4 bases from V and 3 bases from J, with 16 bases in between. The CDR3 loop spans 15 amino acids. Germline V CDR1 and CDR2: SEHNR, FQNEAQ (reference sequence). The CDR3, as DNA: TGTGCCAGCAGCTCCTGGGGCCAGTTCCTCTACGAGCAGTACTTC. It yields the protein CASSSWGQFLYEQYF.

At least ten counts were recorded for this clonotype. The chain joins TRBV7-2 to TRBJ2-5; D gene ambiguous. From germline, CDR1 is SGHTA and CDR2 FQGNSA. V dropped 4 bases and J dropped 3 bases, with 15 bases sitting between them. This CDR3 comprises 15 residues. The CDR3 region has the DNA TGTGCCAGCAGCTCCCAGGCCAGTCGAGAAGAGACCCAGTACTTC. Translated, it gives CASSSQASREETQYF. The full variable domain, in which reference TRBV7-2 and TRBJ2-5 provide the parts outside the CDR3, is GAGVSQSPSNKVTEKGKDVELRCDPISGHTALYWYRQSLGQGLEFLIYFQGNSAPDKSGLPSDRFSAERTGGSVSTLTIQRTQQEDSAVYLCASSSQASREETQYFGPGTRLLVL.

Only a few counts were recorded for this clonotype. The CDR3 region is CASSSGLAADTQYF. The CDR3 region has the DNA TGCGCCAGCAGCTCCGGACTAGCAGCAGATACGCAGTATTTT. V and J are TRBV5-1 and TRBJ2-3, with 8 nucleotides matching TRBD2. Trimming took 3 bases from V and 4 from J; bases not matched to a gene: 4. This CDR3 has 14 residues. Germline CDR1 and CDR2: SGHRS and YFSETQ.

About this clonotype: With a much larger clone just one base away, this may be a read error. The chain combines TRBV29-1 with TRBJ2-7; D may be TRBD2 (7 bases). The ends were cut back, 0 bases at V and 3 bases at J, with 15 bases in the middle. CDR1 and CDR2 from the germline V gene are SQVTM and ANQGSEA. This CDR3 has 15 amino acids. In DNA, the CDR3 is TGCAGCGTTGAAGAGAGGGGGGGCCAGGACTACGAGCAGTACTTC. Protein: CSVEERGGQDYEQYF.

Judged by abundance, this clonotype is medium-sized (0.01 to 0.1%). The chain combines TRBV20-1 with TRBJ2-1; TRBD1 matches at 7 bases. In germline, CDR1 is DFQATT, CDR2 SNEGSKA (reference sequence). The J segment lost 0 bases and the V segment lost 4 bases, leaving 6 bases of the junction unmatched. CDR3 length: 15 residues. The CDR3 DNA reads as TGCAGTGCTAACCCCGGGACAGTCTCCTACAATGAGCAGTTCTTC. This codes for CSANPGTVSYNEQFF.

V usage is TRBV28 and J usage is TRBJ2-5; D is uncertain. This CDR3 is built from 14 residues. Trimming removed 5 bases at V and 2 bases at J, with 12 bases between. CDR1 is MDHEN, CDR2 SYDVKM, per germline. The CDR3 DNA reads as TGTGCCAGCAGTGGAATCATAAAACAAGAGACCCAGTACTTC. Protein: CASSGIIKQETQYF.

This clonotype was observed at least ten times. The chain couples TRBV29-1 to TRBJ2-4; the D is unclear. The CDR3 is 12 amino acids. Looked up from germline, CDR1 is SQVTM and CDR2 is ANQGSEA. Trimming cost V 0 bases and J 9 bases, with 9 bases left between them. CDR3 amino acids: CSVEDLSGIQYF. As DNA, the CDR3 is TGCAGCGTTGAAGATCTGAGTGGCATTCAGTACTTC.

This clonotype was counted at least ten times. As DNA, the CDR3 is TGTGCCAGCAGTGGAACCGGGACAGGGGGCTATGGCTACACCTTC. Protein: CASSGTGTGGYGYTF. The V gene is TRBV6-1, the J gene TRBJ1-2; 11 bases are shared with TRBD1. The V segment lost 4 bases and the J segment 4 bases; nucleotides outside the gene matches: 5. Per the germline V gene, CDR1 is MNHNS and CDR2 is SASEGT. CDR3 size: 15 residues.

The chain uses TRBV2 and TRBJ2-1, with TRBD2 matching 9 bases. From germline, CDR1 is SNHLY and CDR2 FYNNEI. This CDR3 has 16 amino acids. V lost 9 bases to trimming and J lost 8 bases; unmatched junction nucleotides: 17. CDR3: CASLAFEGLAHHEQFF. For the CDR3, the DNA is TGTGCCAGTTTAGCCTTTGAAGGACTAGCGCACCATGAGCAGTTCTTC.

This clonotype has a handful of counts. The rearrangement links TRBV11-2 to TRBJ1-2; TRBD1 might be the D (5 bases). The ends were cut back, 0 bases at V and 9 bases at J, with 14 bases in the middle. This CDR3 spans 14 amino acids. The germline V gene has CDR1 SGHAT and CDR2 FQNNGV. The DNA of the CDR3 is TGTGCCAGCAGCTTAGATCTAGGGGCCTGGAGCTACACCTTC. As protein: CASSLDLGAWSYTF.

V and J are TRBV5-6 and TRBJ2-2; 11 bases fit TRBD2. V gave up 10 bases and J gave up 7 bases; unmatched junction bases: 6. CDR3 length: 13 amino acids. Germline CDR1 and CDR2: SGHDT and YYEEEE. CDR3 loop: CASLAGGVGELFF. In nucleotides, the CDR3 is TGTGCCTCCCTAGCGGGGGGCGTCGGGGAGCTGTTTTTT.

At least ten counts were recorded for this clonotype. The V call is TRBV27, the J call TRBJ1-6, with D perhaps TRBD1 (5 bases). Germline CDR1 reads MNHEY; CDR2 reads SMNVEV (reference sequence). The V and J ends lost 3 bases and 7 bases respectively, with 16 bases between them. This CDR3 is built from 16 residues. In DNA, the CDR3 is TGTGCCAGCAGTTTCCGCCCGTCGACAGAGAATTCACCCCTCCACTTT. Translation gives CASSFRPSTENSPLHF.

This clonotype was counted ten times or more. The chain uses TRBV7-2 and TRBJ2-3; D remains unclear. The CDR3 runs 14 residues. Germline V CDR1 and CDR2: SGHTA, FQGNSA. Trimming shortened V by 3 bases and J by 2 bases, and 9 bases separated the two germline ends. CDR3 DNA sequence: TGTGCCAGCAGCTTTTTACAGAACACAGATACGCAGTATTTT. Translated: CASSFLQNTDTQYF.